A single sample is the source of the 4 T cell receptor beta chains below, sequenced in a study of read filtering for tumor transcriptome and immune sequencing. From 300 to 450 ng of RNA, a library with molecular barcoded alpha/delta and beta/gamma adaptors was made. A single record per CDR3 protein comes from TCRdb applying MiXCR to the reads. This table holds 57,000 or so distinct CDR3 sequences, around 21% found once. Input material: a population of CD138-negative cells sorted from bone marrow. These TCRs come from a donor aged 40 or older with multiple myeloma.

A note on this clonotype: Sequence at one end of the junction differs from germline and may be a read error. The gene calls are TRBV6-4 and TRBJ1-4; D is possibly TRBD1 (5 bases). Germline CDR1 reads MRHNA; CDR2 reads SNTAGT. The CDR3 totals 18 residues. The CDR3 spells CASSDMKGRETTNEKQFF. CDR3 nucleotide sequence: TGTGCCAGCAGTGACATGAAGGGCAGGGAAACAACTAATGAAAAACAGTTTTTT.

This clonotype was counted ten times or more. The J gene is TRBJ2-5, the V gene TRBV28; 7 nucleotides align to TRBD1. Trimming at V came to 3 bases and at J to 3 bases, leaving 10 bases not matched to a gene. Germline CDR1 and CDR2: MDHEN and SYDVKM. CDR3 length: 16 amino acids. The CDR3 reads CASSFQGTAKKETQYF. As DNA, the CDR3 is TGTGCCAGCAGTTTCCAAGGGACAGCCAAGAAAGAGACCCAGTACTTC. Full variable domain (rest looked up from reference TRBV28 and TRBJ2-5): DVKVTQSSRYLVKRTGEKVFLECVQDMDHENMFWYRQDPGLGLRLIYFSYDVKMKEKGDIPEGYSVSREKKERFSLILESASTNQTSMYLCASSFQGTAKKETQYFGPGTRLLVL.

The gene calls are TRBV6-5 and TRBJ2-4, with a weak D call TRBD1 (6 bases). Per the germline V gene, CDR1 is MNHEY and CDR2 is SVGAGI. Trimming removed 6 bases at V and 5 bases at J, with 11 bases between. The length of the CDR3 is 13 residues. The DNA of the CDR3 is TGTGCCAGCAGGCAGGGGCAACAAAACATTCAGTACTTC. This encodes CASRQGQQNIQYF.

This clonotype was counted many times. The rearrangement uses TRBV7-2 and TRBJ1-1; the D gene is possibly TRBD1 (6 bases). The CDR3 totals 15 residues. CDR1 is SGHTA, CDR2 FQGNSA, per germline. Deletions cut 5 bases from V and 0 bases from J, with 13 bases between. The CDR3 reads CASSPLGAMNTEAFF. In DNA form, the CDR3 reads TGTGCCAGCAGCCCATTGGGGGCTATGAACACTGAAGCTTTCTTT.